These 15 T cell receptor beta chains were all obtained from the same sample, sequenced in a study of Graves' ophthalmopathy and Graves' hyperthyroidism. Amplification from RNA transcripts yielded the TCR beta CDR3 regions. The first-round RT-PCR employed HTBI primers together with the Qiagen OneStep RT-PCR kit. A multiplex PCR was then performed as the second round. TCRdb redid the calling of the multiplex PCR reads with MiXCR, one entry per CDR3 protein. This sample has almost 750,000 distinct CDR3 sequences, with 40% found just once. Material for sequencing was peripheral blood. Receptor source: an adult man with Graves' ophthalmopathy.

In its sample, this clonotype was seen a few times. In nucleotides, the CDR3 is TGTGCCAGCAGCTGGGGAACAGCGGAGAGGAGCACCGGGGAGCTGTTTTTT. Its protein is CASSWGTAERSTGELFF. The chain is built from TRBV13 and TRBJ2-2; tentative D call: TRBD2 (5 bases). V gave up 4 bases and J gave up 4 bases, with 19 bases separating them. The CDR3 contains 17 residues. The V gene's germline CDR1 is PRHDT and CDR2 FYEKMQ (reference sequence).

This chain joins TRBV5-8 and TRBJ2-6, with D perhaps assigned TRBD1 or TRBD2 (5 bases each). V lost 3 bases, J lost 0 bases, and 7 bases lay in between. Germline V gene sequence: CDR1 SGHTS, CDR2 YDEGEE. The CDR3 contains 15 residues. CDR3 coding DNA: TGTGCCAGCAGCTGGGGGTACTCTGGGGCCAACGTCCTGACTTTC. Protein: CASSWGYSGANVLTF.

V is TRBV5-5 and J is TRBJ2-7; D perhaps matches TRBD1 (7 bases). CDR1 is SGHKS, CDR2 YYEKEE, per germline (reference sequence). This CDR3 spans 14 amino acids. V shed 3 bases and J shed 3 bases, with 13 bases lying between them. CDR3 bases: TGTGCCAGCAGCTGGAGGGGACAGAACTACGAGCAGTACTTC. The encoded protein is CASSWRGQNYEQYF. The full variable domain, with the rest looked up from reference TRBV5-5 and TRBJ2-7, is DAGVTQSPTHLIKTRGQQVTLRCSPISGHKSVSWYQQVLGQGPQFIFQYYEKEERGRGNFPDRFSARQFPNYSSELNVNALLLGDSALYLCASSWRGQNYEQYFGPGTRLTVT.

V and J are TRBV5-8 and TRBJ1-1, with a possible D match to TRBD1 (5 bases). This CDR3 contains 14 residues. V lost 7 bases to trimming and J lost 4 bases, with 17 bases between them. Germline values: CDR1 SGHTS, CDR2 YDEGEE. CDR3 loop: CASGVESGRTEAFF. The CDR3 DNA follows: TGTGCCAGCGGGGTAGAGTCGGGGCGCACTGAAGCTTTCTTT.

The chain employs TRBV2 and TRBJ1-2, with unresolved D. The ends were cut back, 4 bases at V and 0 bases at J, with 12 bases in the middle. Germline values: CDR1 SNHLY, CDR2 FYNNEI. This CDR3 has 15 residues. CDR3 residues: CASSGIQASNYGYTF. CDR3 bases: TGTGCCAGCAGTGGGATCCAGGCATCTAACTATGGCTACACCTTC.

The V gene is TRBV11-2, the J gene TRBJ2-7, with TRBD1 matching 8 bases. The J segment lost 7 bases and the V segment lost 8 bases, leaving 16 bases of the junction unmatched. Germline values: CDR1 SGHAT, CDR2 FQNNGV. The CDR3 sequence is 15 residues long. CDR3 sequence: CASSPPGQAAREQYF. CDR3 sequence (DNA): TGTGCCAGCTCACCACCGGGACAGGCTGCACGAGAGCAGTACTTC. Supplemented by reference TRBV11-2 and TRBJ2-7, the full variable domain reads EAGVAQSPRYKIIEKRQSVAFWCNPISGHATLYWYQQILGQGPKLLIQFQNNGVVDDSQLPKDRFSAERLKGVDSTLKIQPAKLEDSAVYLCASSPPGQAAREQYFGPGTRLTVT.

This chain links TRBV7-9 with TRBJ2-2, with 14 bases that match TRBD2. The ends lost 10 bases at V and 6 bases at J; junction bases unmatched: 7. CDR3 length equals 15 residues. Looked up from germline, CDR1 is SEHNR and CDR2 is FQNEAQ (reference sequence). The CDR3 DNA is TGTGCCATCAGACTAGCGGGAGGGCCGGCCGGGGAGCTGTTTTTT. The encoded protein is CAIRLAGGPAGELFF.

This clonotype was seen a few times. The chain combines TRBV7-9 with TRBJ1-2, with a tentative D call TRBD1 (6 bases). V lost 5 bases and J lost 1, with 14 bases in between. This CDR3 has 15 residues. Per germline, CDR1 SEHNR and CDR2 FQNEAQ (reference sequence). CDR3 sequence: CASSQETGSNYGYTF. The CDR3 nucleotides are TGTGCCAGCAGCCAGGAGACAGGCAGTAACTATGGCTACACCTTC.

The chain links TRBV20-1 to TRBJ2-5; D perhaps matches TRBD1 (6 bases). Trimming left V 2 bases short and J 4 bases short, with 8 bases between. Germline CDR1 and CDR2: DFQATT and SNEGSKA (reference sequence). The CDR3 length is 12 residues. The CDR3 reads CSARRDTETQYF. Here the CDR3 DNA reads TGCAGTGCTAGAAGGGACACAGAGACCCAGTACTTC.

Notes on this clonotype: One end of the junction fails to match germline, which may point to a read error. The chain links TRBV5-1 to TRBJ2-5, with D perhaps matching TRBD1 (6 bases). Per the germline V gene, CDR1 is SGHRS and CDR2 is YFSETQ. This CDR3 is 15 amino acids long. As DNA, the CDR3 is TGCGCCAGCAGATTGGACAGTGGTTTTCGGGAGACCCAGTACTTC. Translating it yields CASRLDSGFRETQYF.

This clonotype was counted only a few times. The CDR3 loop is CASSSDRYSNQPQHF. In nucleotides, the CDR3 is TGTGCCAGCAGTTCTGACAGATATAGCAATCAGCCCCAGCATTTT. The chain joins TRBV6-5 to TRBJ1-5; D might be TRBD1 (5 bases). Deletions cut 4 bases from V and 0 bases from J, with 10 bases between. CDR1 MNHEY and CDR2 SVGAGI come from the germline V gene. The length of the CDR3 is 15 residues.

V gene TRBV11-2 combines with J gene TRBJ1-2; 7 bases match TRBD1. Per the germline V gene, CDR1 is SGHAT and CDR2 is FQNNGV. CDR3 length equals 16 residues. The V segment lost 6 bases and the J segment 2 bases; nucleotides outside the gene matches: 12. CDR3 region: CASSLIPGQQNYGYTF. As DNA, the CDR3 is TGTGCCAGCAGTCTAATACCGGGACAGCAAAACTATGGCTACACCTTC.

This chain uses TRBV7-9 with TRBJ2-5; D is unresolved. Per the germline V gene, CDR1 is SEHNR and CDR2 is FQNEAQ (reference sequence). CDR3 length equals 15 residues. Trimming pared 0 bases from V and 1 base from J, leaving 9 bases between. The chain's CDR3 is CASSLANGPQETQYF. CDR3 nucleotides: TGTGCCAGCAGCTTAGCGAACGGGCCCCAAGAGACCCAGTACTTC.

The chain carries TRBV25-1 and TRBJ2-5; a possible D gene is TRBD2 (7 bases). Germline V gene data show CDR1 as MGHDK and CDR2 as SYGVNS. The CDR3 is 14 residues long. Deletions cut 6 bases from V and 5 bases from J, with 16 bases between. The CDR3 coding sequence is TGTGCCAGCAGATTCCGGGGGGCCTTGGAGACCCAGTACTTC. It specifies CASRFRGALETQYF.

Only a few counts were recorded for this clonotype. The rearrangement links TRBV20-1 to TRBJ1-5; TRBD1 aligns across 7 bases. V lost 5 bases, J lost 11 bases, and 12 bases stayed unmatched. Germline V gives CDR1 DFQATT, CDR2 SNEGSKA (reference sequence). The CDR3 runs 13 residues. CDR3 sequence reads: CSADSGGVRSQHF. CDR3 nucleotide sequence: TGCAGTGCTGACTCAGGGGGGGTTAGGTCCCAGCATTTT.